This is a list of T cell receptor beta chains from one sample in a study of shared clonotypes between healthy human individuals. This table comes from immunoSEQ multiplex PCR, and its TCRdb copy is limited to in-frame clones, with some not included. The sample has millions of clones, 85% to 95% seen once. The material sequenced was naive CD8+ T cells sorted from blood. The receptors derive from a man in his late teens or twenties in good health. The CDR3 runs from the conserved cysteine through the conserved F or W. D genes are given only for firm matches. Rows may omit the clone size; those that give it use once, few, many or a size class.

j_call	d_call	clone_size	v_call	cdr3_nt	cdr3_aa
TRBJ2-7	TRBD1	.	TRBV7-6	TGTGCCAGCAGCTTAGGGACAGGGGCTAGCAACGAGCAGTACTTC	CASSLGTGASNEQYF
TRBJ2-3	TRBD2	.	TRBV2	TGTGCCAGCAGTTTAAGCGGGGGGCAGGGAGTAGATACGCAGTATTTT	CASSLSGGQGVDTQYF
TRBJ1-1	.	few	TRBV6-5	TGTGCCAGCAGTTACTCGGAGGGGGACACTGAAGCTTTCTTT	CASSYSEGDTEAFF
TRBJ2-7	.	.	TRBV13	TGTGCCAGCAGCTTATACGGGTCAGAGCAGTACTTC	CASSLYGSEQYF
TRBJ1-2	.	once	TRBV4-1	TGCGCCAGCAGCGACCTACAGGCGTTCTATGGCTACACCTTC	CASSDLQAFYGYTF
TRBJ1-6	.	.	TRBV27	TGTGCCAGCAGTTTAGGGGTTGGCTCACCCCTCCACTTT	CASSLGVGSPLHF
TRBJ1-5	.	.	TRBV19	TGTGCCAGTAGTATCCAGCACAGCTCTCCTATGTCGCCCCAGCATTTT	CASSIQHSSPMSPQHF
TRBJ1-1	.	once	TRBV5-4	TGTGCCAGCAGCTCGGGGGAATGGAACACTGAAGCTTTCTTT	CASSSGEWNTEAFF
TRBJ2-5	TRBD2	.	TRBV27	TGTGCCAGCAGTTTTAGCGGGGGCCCTCAAGAGACCCAGTACTTC	CASSFSGGPQETQYF
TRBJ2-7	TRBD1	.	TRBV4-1	TGCGCCAGCAGCGCCGGGACAGCCACCTACGAGCAGTACTTC	CASSAGTATYEQYF
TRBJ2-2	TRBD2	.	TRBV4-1	TGCGCCAGCAGCGGCCGAGCGGGAGCCGCCGGGGAGCTGTTTTTT	CASSGRAGAAGELFF
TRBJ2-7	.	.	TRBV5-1	TGCGCCAGCAGCTTCGGTGGGGTTGGAGGCGAGCAGTACTTC	CASSFGGVGGEQYF
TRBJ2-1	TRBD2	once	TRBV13	TGTGCCAGCAGCCTAGGACTAGCGGGGTACAATGAGCAGTTCTTC	CASSLGLAGYNEQFF
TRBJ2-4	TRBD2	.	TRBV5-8	TGTGCCAGCAGCGCCTTGGGAGGGTTAGCCAAAAACATTCAGTACTTC	CASSALGGLAKNIQYF
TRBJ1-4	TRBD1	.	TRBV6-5	TGTGCCAGCAGGGCGACAGGGTCATACGAAAAACTGTTTTTT	CASRATGSYEKLFF
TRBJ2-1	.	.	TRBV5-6	TGTGCCAGCAGCTTTCTAGGGGATGAGCAGTTCTTC	CASSFLGDEQFF
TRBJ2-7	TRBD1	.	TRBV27	TGTGCCAGCAGTTTGTCTCCCGGGACAGGATACCACGAGCAGTACTTC	CASSLSPGTGYHEQYF
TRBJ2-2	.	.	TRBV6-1	TGTGCCAGCAGTGAAGGGGTCGGCACCGGGGAGCTGTTTTTT	CASSEGVGTGELFF
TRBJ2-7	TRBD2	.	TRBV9	TGTGCCAGCAGCGCCGGCGGGGGGTCTTCCTACGAGCAGTACTTC	CASSAGGGSSYEQYF
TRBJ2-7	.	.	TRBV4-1	TGCGCCAGCAGCCAAGTCGCTGGACGGGGTTCCTACGAGCAGTACTTC	CASSQVAGRGSYEQYF
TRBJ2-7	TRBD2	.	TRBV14	TGTGCCAGCAGCCATAACACCGGGACTAGCGTCAGTCGTCGGGTTTTCGCCGAGCAGTACTTC	CASSHNTGTSVSRRVFAEQYF
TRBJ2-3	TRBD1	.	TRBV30	TGTGCCTGGGGAAGGACAGGGGGAGATACGCAGTATTTT	CAWGRTGGDTQYF
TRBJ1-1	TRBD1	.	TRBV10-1	TGCGCCAGCAGTGAGACAGGGGGTACATCTGAAGCTTTCTTT	CASSETGGTSEAFF
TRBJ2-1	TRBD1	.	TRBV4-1	TGCGCCAGCAGCCAAGGGACAGGATTATACAATGAGCAGTTCTTC	CASSQGTGLYNEQFF
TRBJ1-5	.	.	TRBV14	TGTGCCAGCAGTCAGACCTATAGCAATCAGCCCCAGCATTTT	CASSQTYSNQPQHF
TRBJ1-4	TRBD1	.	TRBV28	TGTGCCAGCAGGACAGGACAGGGGGAAACTAATGAAAAACTGTTTTTT	CASRTGQGETNEKLFF